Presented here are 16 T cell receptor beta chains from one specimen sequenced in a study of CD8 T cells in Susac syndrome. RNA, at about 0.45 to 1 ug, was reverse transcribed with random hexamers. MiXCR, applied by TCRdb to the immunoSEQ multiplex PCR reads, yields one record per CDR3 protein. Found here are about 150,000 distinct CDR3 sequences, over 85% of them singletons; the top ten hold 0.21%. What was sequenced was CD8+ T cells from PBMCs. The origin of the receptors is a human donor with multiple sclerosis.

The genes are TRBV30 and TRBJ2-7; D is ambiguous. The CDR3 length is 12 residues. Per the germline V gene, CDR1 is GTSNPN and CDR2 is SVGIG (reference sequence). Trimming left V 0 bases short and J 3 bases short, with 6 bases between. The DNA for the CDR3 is TGTGCCTGGAGTGTAGTACACTACGAGCAGTACTTC. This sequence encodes CAWSVVHYEQYF.

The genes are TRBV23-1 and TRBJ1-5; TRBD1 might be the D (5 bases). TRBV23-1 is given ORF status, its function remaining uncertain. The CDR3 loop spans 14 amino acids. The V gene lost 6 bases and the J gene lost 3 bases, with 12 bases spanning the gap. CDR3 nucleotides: TGCGCCAGCAGGCTCAGGACACCCAATCAGCCCCAGCATTTT. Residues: CASRLRTPNQPQHF.

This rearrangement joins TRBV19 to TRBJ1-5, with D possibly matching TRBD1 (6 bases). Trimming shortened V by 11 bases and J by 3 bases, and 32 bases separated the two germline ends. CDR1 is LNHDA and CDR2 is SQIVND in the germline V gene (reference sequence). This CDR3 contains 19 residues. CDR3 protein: CASRDARRDRRDFNQPQHF. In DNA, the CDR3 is TGTGCCTCCCGTGATGCGCGGAGAGACAGGAGAGACTTCAATCAGCCCCAGCATTTT.

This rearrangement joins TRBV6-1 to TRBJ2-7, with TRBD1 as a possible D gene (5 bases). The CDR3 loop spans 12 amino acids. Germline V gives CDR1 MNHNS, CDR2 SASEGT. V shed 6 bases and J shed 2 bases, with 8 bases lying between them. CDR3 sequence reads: CASRTQAYEQYF. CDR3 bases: TGTGCCAGCAGAACACAGGCCTACGAGCAGTACTTC.

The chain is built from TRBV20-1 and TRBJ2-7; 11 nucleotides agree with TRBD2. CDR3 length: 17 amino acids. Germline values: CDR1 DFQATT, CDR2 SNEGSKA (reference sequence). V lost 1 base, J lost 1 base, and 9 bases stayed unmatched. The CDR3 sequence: CSARGDRLAGGSYEQYF. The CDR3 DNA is TGCAGTGCTAGAGGGGATCGGCTAGCGGGGGGTTCCTACGAGCAGTACTTC.

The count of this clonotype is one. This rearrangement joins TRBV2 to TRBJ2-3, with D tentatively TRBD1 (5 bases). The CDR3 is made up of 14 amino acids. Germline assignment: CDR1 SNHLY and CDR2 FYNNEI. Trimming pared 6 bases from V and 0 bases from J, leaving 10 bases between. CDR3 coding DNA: TGTGCCAGCAGGGACACTGCAAGCACAGATACGCAGTATTTT. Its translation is CASRDTASTDTQYF.

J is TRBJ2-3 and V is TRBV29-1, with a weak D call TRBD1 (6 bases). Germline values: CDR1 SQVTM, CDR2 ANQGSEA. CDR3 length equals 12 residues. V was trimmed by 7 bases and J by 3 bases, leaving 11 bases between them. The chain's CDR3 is CSALTGTDTQYF. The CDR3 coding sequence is TGCAGCGCTCTCACAGGGACAGATACGCAGTATTTT.

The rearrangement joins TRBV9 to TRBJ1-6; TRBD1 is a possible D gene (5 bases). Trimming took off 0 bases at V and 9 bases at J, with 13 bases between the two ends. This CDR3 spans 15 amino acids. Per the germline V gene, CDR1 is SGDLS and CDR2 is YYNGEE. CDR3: CASSVDGRAGSPLHF. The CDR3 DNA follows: TGTGCCAGCAGCGTAGATGGCAGGGCCGGTTCACCCCTCCACTTT.

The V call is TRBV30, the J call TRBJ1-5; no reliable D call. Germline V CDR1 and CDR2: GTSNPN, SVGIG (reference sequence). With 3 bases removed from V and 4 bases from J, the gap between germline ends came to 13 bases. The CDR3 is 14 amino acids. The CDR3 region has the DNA TGTGCCTGGAGGTCTAGGGCAGAGAATCAGCCCCAGCATTTT. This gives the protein CAWRSRAENQPQHF.

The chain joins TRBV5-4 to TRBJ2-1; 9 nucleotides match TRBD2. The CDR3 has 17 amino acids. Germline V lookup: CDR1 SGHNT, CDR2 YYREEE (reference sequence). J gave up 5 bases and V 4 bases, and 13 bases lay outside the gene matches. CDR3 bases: TGTGCCAGCAGCCAAAAGGTAGTAGCGGGGGAAAACAATGAGCAGTTCTTC. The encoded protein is CASSQKVVAGENNEQFF.

DNA of the CDR3: TGTGCCAGCAGCTTGGGGACAGGGGATCACTACGCTGAAGCTTTCTTT. Its translation: CASSLGTGDHYAEAFF. V gene TRBV7-9 combines with J gene TRBJ1-1; 10 bases match TRBD1. The length of the CDR3 is 16 residues. CDR1 is SEHNR, CDR2 FQNEAQ, per germline (reference sequence). V was pared by 3 bases and J by 6 bases, with 10 bases of the junction left unmatched.

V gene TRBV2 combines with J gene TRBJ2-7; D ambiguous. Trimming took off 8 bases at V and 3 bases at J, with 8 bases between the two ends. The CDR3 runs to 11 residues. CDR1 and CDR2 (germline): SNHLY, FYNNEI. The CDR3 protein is CASLAVYEQYF. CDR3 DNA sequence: TGTGCCAGCCTGGCCGTCTACGAGCAGTACTTC.

CDR3 loop: CASSYVAGNTGELFF. CDR3 coding DNA: TGTGCCAGCAGTTACGTGGCGGGGAACACCGGGGAGCTGTTTTTT. The J gene is TRBJ2-2, the V gene TRBV6-5, with D perhaps TRBD2 (5 bases). This CDR3 has 15 amino acids. V dropped 2 bases and J dropped 1 base, with 8 bases sitting between them. Germline assignment: CDR1 MNHEY and CDR2 SVGAGI.

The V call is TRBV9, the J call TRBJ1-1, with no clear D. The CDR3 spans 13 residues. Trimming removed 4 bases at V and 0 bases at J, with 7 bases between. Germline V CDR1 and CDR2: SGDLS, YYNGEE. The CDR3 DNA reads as TGTGCCAGCAGCCAGTGGGTGAACACTGAAGCTTTCTTT. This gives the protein CASSQWVNTEAFF.

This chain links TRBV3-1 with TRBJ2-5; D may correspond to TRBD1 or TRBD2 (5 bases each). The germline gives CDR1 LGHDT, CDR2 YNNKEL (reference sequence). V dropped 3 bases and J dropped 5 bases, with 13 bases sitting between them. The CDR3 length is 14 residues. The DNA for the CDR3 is TGTGCCAGCAGCCATGGGCTCGAGGGGGAGACCCAGTACTTC. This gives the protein CASSHGLEGETQYF.

CDR3 bases: TGTGCCTGGAGTGAAAGGGGCACTGAAGCTTTCTTT. Translation gives CAWSERGTEAFF. This chain links TRBV30 with TRBJ1-1, with a weak D call TRBD1 (5 bases). The V end was cut by 1 base, the J end by 4 bases, with 7 bases between. The CDR3 has 12 amino acids. Germline V gene lookup returns CDR1 GTSNPN and CDR2 SVGIG (reference sequence).